Each of the 7 T cell receptor beta chains below was sequenced from the same sample in a study of blood T cell repertoires in COVID-19. This table comes from immunoSEQ multiplex PCR, and its TCRdb copy is limited to in-frame clones, with some not included. Here the sample spans approximately 300,000 clones, roughly nine tenths being singletons. Sequencing was carried out using PBMCs or T cells enriched from blood (not recorded which). The receptors were gathered from a woman aged 25 to 45 who had recovered from COVID-19.

The V call is TRBV11-3, the J call TRBJ1-1; 7 bases map to TRBD1. Losses at the gene ends were 3 bases for V and 0 bases for J; bases not matched to a gene: 4. CDR3 length: 15 amino acids. The V gene's germline CDR1 is SGHNT and CDR2 YENEEA. The chain's CDR3 is CASSFRDSLNTEAFF. CDR3 coding DNA: TGTGCCAGCAGCTTCCGGGACAGCTTGAACACTGAAGCTTTCTTT.

DNA for the CDR3: TGTGCCAGCACCCCGGCAAGAGGGCAAAGGTCCTACGAGCAGTACTTC. This codes for CASTPARGQRSYEQYF. This chain uses TRBV2 with TRBJ2-7, with D possibly matching TRBD2 (5 bases). The CDR3 is made up of 16 amino acids. Per the germline V gene, CDR1 is SNHLY and CDR2 is FYNNEI. The ends were cut back, 7 bases at V and 1 base at J, with 20 bases in the middle.

The chain uses TRBV4-3 and TRBJ1-6; 9 bases agree with TRBD1. The CDR3 sequence is 18 residues long. Trimming took 4 bases from V and 0 from J; bases not matched to a gene: 7. Germline V gene data show CDR1 as LGHNA and CDR2 as YSLEER. Written as DNA, the CDR3 is TGCGCCAGCAGCCCAGATACAGGGGGCAGCTCCTATAATTCACCCCTCCACTTT. This codes for CASSPDTGGSSYNSPLHF.

The chain is built from TRBV18 and TRBJ2-7, with 7 bases aligning to TRBD1. CDR1 KGHSH and CDR2 LQKENI come from the germline V gene. V gave up 4 bases and J gave up 5 bases; unmatched junction bases: 17. There are 17 residues in the CDR3. CDR3 sequence: CASSRNRLTGSLHEQYF. CDR3 bases: TGTGCCAGCTCACGGAACCGATTGACAGGGTCTTTACACGAGCAGTACTTC.

J is TRBJ2-2 and V is TRBV5-1, with D possibly being TRBD2 (5 bases). CDR3 length: 16 amino acids. Germline V gene sequence: CDR1 SGHRS, CDR2 YFSETQ. Trimming left V 1 base short and J 3 bases short, with 13 bases between. CDR3 nucleotides: TGCGCCAGCAGCTTGTATCGAGGGTCGGACACCGGGGAGCTGTTTTTT. The encoded protein is CASSLYRGSDTGELFF. Variable domain in full (rest from reference TRBV5-1 and TRBJ2-2): KAGVTQTPRYLIKTRGQQVTLSCSPISGHRSVSWYQQTPGQGLQFLFEYFSETQRNKGNFPGRFSGRQFSNSRSEMNVSTLELGDSALYLCASSLYRGSDTGELFFGEGSRLTVL.

The chain joins TRBV2 to TRBJ1-6; maybe TRBD1 (6 bases). The CDR3 runs 17 residues. The V gene lost 6 bases and the J gene lost 0 bases, with 15 bases spanning the gap. The germline V gene has CDR1 SNHLY and CDR2 FYNNEI. The CDR3 region is CASRATGQSSYNSPLHF. The CDR3 region has the DNA TGTGCCAGCAGGGCTACAGGGCAGAGCTCCTATAATTCACCCCTCCACTTT.

This chain joins TRBV5-1 and TRBJ2-1; tentatively, D is TRBD1 (6 bases). Trimming took 1 base from V and 7 from J, leaving 18 bases between them. Germline-derived CDR1 and CDR2 are SGHRS and YFSETQ. There are 16 residues in the CDR3. The CDR3, as DNA: TGCGCCAGCAGCTTGCTTTTTTCAGGGGCAAGGAATGAGCAGTTCTTC. Amino acid sequence: CASSLLFSGARNEQFF.